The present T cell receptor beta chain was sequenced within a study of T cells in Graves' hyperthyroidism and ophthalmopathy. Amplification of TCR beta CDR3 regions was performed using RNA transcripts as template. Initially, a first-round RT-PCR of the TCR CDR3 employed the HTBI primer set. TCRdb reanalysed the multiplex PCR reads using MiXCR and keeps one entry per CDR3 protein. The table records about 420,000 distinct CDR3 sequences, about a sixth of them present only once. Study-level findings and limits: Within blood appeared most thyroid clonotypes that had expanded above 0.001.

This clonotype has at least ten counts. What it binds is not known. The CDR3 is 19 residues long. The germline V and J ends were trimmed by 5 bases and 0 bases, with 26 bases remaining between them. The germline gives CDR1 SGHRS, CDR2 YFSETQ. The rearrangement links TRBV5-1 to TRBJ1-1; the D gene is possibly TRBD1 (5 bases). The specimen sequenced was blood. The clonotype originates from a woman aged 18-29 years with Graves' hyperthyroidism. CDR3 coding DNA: TGCGCCAGCAGTACCCTGATCTTGGGCAGGGAGGGAGTGAACACTGAAGCTTTCTTT. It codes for CASSTLILGREGVNTEAFF.